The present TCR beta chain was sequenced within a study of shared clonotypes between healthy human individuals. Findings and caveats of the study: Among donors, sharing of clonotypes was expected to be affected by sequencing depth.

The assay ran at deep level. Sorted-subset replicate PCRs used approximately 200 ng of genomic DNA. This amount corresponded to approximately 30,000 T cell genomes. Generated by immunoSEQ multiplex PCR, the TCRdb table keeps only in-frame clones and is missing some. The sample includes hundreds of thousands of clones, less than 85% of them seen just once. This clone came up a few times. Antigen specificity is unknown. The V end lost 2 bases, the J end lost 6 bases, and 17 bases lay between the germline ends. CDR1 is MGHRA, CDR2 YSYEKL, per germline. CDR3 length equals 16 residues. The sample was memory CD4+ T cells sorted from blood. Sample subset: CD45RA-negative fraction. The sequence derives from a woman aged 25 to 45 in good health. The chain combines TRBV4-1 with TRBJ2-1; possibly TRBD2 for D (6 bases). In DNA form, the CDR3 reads TGCGCCAGCAGCCAACCTTCGAAGGGAGGTAGCAATGAGCAGTTCTTC. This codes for CASSQPSKGGSNEQFF.